What follows are 17 T cell receptor beta chains derived from one specimen sequenced in a study of blood T cell repertoires in COVID-19. The table came from immunoSEQ multiplex PCR; TCRdb's copy has only in-frame clones and leaves some out. This table has hundreds of thousands of clones, more than 75% appearing once. Material: peripheral blood. Receptors were obtained from a man aged 80 or over with acute or convalescent COVID-19.

The rearrangement joins TRBV7-2 to TRBJ2-7; D is unresolved. The CDR3 contains 15 residues. V was cut by 5 bases and J by 2 bases, with 16 bases left in between. Per germline, CDR1 SGHTA and CDR2 FQGNSA. The CDR3 here is CASSPDSVIAYEQYV. The CDR3 DNA reads TGTGCCAGCAGCCCTGACTCGGTAATCGCCTACGAGCAGTACGTC.

The chain has TRBV19 and TRBJ2-1; TRBD2 might be the D (6 bases). Germline CDR1 LNHDA, CDR2 SQIVND (reference sequence). This CDR3 has 18 amino acids. Trimming removed 4 bases at V and 3 bases at J, with 22 bases between. CDR3 protein: CASSNRARGGSLYNEQFF. The CDR3 DNA sequence: TGTGCCAGTAGTAATAGGGCGCGGGGTGGGTCTCTCTACAATGAGCAGTTCTTC.

The chain links TRBV25-1 to TRBJ2-3; TRBD2 matches 9 bases. Germline V gene sequence: CDR1 MGHDK, CDR2 SYGVNS. There are 17 residues in the CDR3. After removal of 4 bases from V and 1 base from J, the junction contained 9 bases not matched to a gene. The CDR3 DNA sequence: TGTGCCAGCAGTGTACCTCCGGGCGGGAGGGGCACAGATACGCAGTATTTT. As protein: CASSVPPGGRGTDTQYF.

The chain combines TRBV7-9 with TRBJ1-2, with D perhaps TRBD1 (5 bases). CDR3 length: 15 amino acids. V shed 2 bases and J shed 6 bases, with 16 bases lying between them. Germline V gene lookup returns CDR1 SEHNR and CDR2 FQNEAQ (reference sequence). The CDR3: CASSLQGARPHGYTF. CDR3 nucleotides: TGTGCCAGCAGCTTACAGGGCGCCAGGCCTCATGGCTACACCTTC.

The V gene is TRBV2, the J gene TRBJ1-2, with D unclear. The CDR3 has 13 amino acids. Germline V gene data show CDR1 as SNHLY and CDR2 as FYNNEI. V was trimmed by 5 bases and J by 4 bases, leaving 11 bases between them. CDR3 in DNA: TGTGCCAGCAGTACGGACGGAGGCTATGGCTACACCTTC. Translating it yields CASSTDGGYGYTF.

V gene TRBV19 combines with J gene TRBJ2-3; 7 positions match TRBD1. This CDR3 has 14 amino acids. The germline V gene has CDR1 LNHDA and CDR2 SQIVND (reference sequence). After removal of 8 bases from V and 3 bases from J, the junction contained 8 bases not matched to a gene. The CDR3 bases are TGTGCCAGTGGGGACAGTCAACCAACAGATACGCAGTATTTT. Its protein is CASGDSQPTDTQYF.

The chain is built from TRBV18 and TRBJ2-4, with TRBD2 as a possible D gene (7 bases). CDR3 size: 14 residues. Germline V gene lookup returns CDR1 KGHSH and CDR2 LQKENI. V was trimmed by 3 bases and J by 3 bases, leaving 9 bases between them. The CDR3 reads CASSPGGGKNIQYF. The CDR3 region has the DNA TGTGCCAGCTCACCGGGAGGGGGCAAAAACATTCAGTACTTC.

The chain couples TRBV9 to TRBJ2-5; 11 bases agree with TRBD1. CDR1 is SGDLS and CDR2 is YYNGEE in the germline V gene. CDR3 length: 19 residues. J was trimmed by 4 bases and V by 0 bases; bases with no gene match: 14. The CDR3 region is CASSVATRTGGALLETQYF. The CDR3 nucleotides read TGTGCCAGCAGCGTAGCTACCAGGACAGGGGGCGCCCTTTTAGAGACCCAGTACTTC.

The CDR3 loop is CASSGVQGALADTQYF. The CDR3 coding sequence is TGTGCCAGCTCAGGTGTGCAGGGGGCTTTGGCAGATACGCAGTATTTT. The chain uses TRBV2 and TRBJ2-3, with 8 positions matching TRBD1. V was clipped by 8 bases and J by 4 bases; unmatched bases: 14. Germline V gene lookup returns CDR1 SNHLY and CDR2 FYNNEI. CDR3 size: 16 residues.

The chain links TRBV13 to TRBJ1-6, with D unclear. The CDR3 sequence is 14 residues long. V lost 3 bases to trimming and J lost 10 bases, with 13 bases between them. CDR1 and CDR2 from the germline V gene are PRHDT and FYEKMQ (reference sequence). The CDR3 here is CASSFRGSGSPLHF. CDR3 bases: TGTGCCAGCAGCTTTCGGGGTTCTGGATCACCCCTCCACTTT.

The chain couples TRBV4-2 to TRBJ2-4; possible D gene TRBD1, 6 bases. The V end was cut by 0 bases, the J end by 5 bases, with 11 bases between. The CDR3 consists of 15 residues. Germline V gives CDR1 LGHNA, CDR2 YNFKEQ. CDR3 nucleotide sequence: TGTGCCAGCAGCCAAGAAGAACAGGGCGAAAACATTCAGTACTTC. Protein: CASSQEEQGENIQYF.

The chain joins TRBV18 to TRBJ2-3; TRBD2 matches at 7 bases. Germline V gives CDR1 KGHSH, CDR2 LQKENI. This CDR3 region has 13 residues. V lost 8 bases to trimming and J lost 6 bases; unmatched junction nucleotides: 8. The CDR3 region has the DNA TGTGCCAGCACTCTAACGCGGGGGGATACGCAGTATTTT. Translation: CASTLTRGDTQYF.

This chain joins TRBV7-8 and TRBJ1-4; 9 bases match TRBD1. The V and J ends lost 6 bases and 6 bases, in that order; junction bases with no gene match: 11. This CDR3 region has 16 residues. Germline CDR1 is SGHVS and CDR2 is FQNEAQ. The CDR3: CASSPSTGGFYEKLFF. CDR3 nucleotides: TGTGCCAGCAGTCCTTCCACAGGGGGCTTTTATGAAAAACTGTTTTTT.

The chain combines TRBV10-3 with TRBJ2-1; 10 bases fit TRBD2. The V gene's germline CDR1 is ENHRY and CDR2 SYGVKD. J gave up 10 bases and V 4 bases, and 7 bases lay outside the gene matches. CDR3 length: 14 amino acids. For the CDR3, the DNA is TGTGCCATCAGTGGTCTAGCGGGAGACGGCGAGCAGTTCTTC. Protein product: CAISGLAGDGEQFF.

The gene calls are TRBV2 and TRBJ1-2; D unclear. The V end lost 6 bases, the J end lost 4 bases, and 3 bases lay between the germline ends. There are 10 residues in the CDR3. Germline assignment: CDR1 SNHLY and CDR2 FYNNEI. As DNA, the CDR3 is TGTGCCAGCAGGGCCTATGGCTACACCTTC. Amino acids: CASRAYGYTF.

This clone was recorded a few times. The chain links TRBV2 to TRBJ2-7, with 12 nucleotides matching TRBD2. The length of the CDR3 is 15 residues. Per germline, CDR1 SNHLY and CDR2 FYNNEI. V lost 6 bases to trimming and J lost 5 bases; unmatched junction nucleotides: 8. The CDR3 DNA reads TGTGCCAGCAGACTACAGACTAGCGGGAGCCACGAGCAGTACTTC. Encoded protein: CASRLQTSGSHEQYF.

The rearrangement joins TRBV12-5 to TRBJ2-5, with a tentative D call TRBD1 (5 bases). Germline CDR1 reads LGHNT; CDR2 reads FRNRAP. This CDR3 has 14 amino acids. V lost 1 base to trimming and J lost 1 base, with 7 bases between them. CDR3 in DNA: TGTGCTAGTGGTTTGGGTGGGGCCCAAGAGACCCAGTACTTC. Protein sequence: CASGLGGAQETQYF. Full variable domain (outside the CDR3, taken from reference TRBV12-5 and TRBJ2-5): DARVTQTPRHKVTEMGQEVTMRCQPILGHNTVFWYRQTMMQGLELLAYFRNRAPLDDSGMPKDRFSAEMPDATLATLKIQPSEPRDSAVYFCASGLGGAQETQYFGPGTRLLVL.